The clone carrying this TCR beta chain occurred a few times. Its target is unknown. This sample stems from a study of metastatic and nonmetastatic thyroid tumors. Study background: Samples came from malignant and benign thyroid patients, and repertoires were compared across blood and tumor or nodule tissue.

Authors' methods: A papillary thyroid cancer distant-metastasis classifier was built from CDR3 differences across clinicopathological groups. Using MiXCR, TCRdb re-called clones from the PCR reads. TCRdb assigned the V and J calls; the authors' analysis was not used. The sample has more than 40,000 clones, 3% to 3.5% seen once. Findings and limits, study-wide: Compared with benign nodules, malignant thyroid tumors were reported to have significantly higher TCR beta diversity in both blood and tumor.

No patient received treatment before thyroid surgery. Trimming removed 0 bases from V and 2 bases from J, with 16 bases in between. CDR1 and CDR2 from the germline V gene are LNHNV and YYDKDF (reference sequence). The length of the CDR3 is 17 residues. Input material: blood. The chain uses TRBV15 and TRBJ1-2, with D maybe TRBD1 (6 bases). The clonotype originates from a female donor with papillary thyroid cancer or a benign thyroid nodule (not recorded which). Some clones in this sample may be carry-over from other donors' samples. The CDR3 spells CATSRDLRGVNNYGYTF. The DNA of the CDR3 is TGTGCCACCAGCAGAGACCTTAGGGGGGTAAACAACTATGGCTACACCTTC.